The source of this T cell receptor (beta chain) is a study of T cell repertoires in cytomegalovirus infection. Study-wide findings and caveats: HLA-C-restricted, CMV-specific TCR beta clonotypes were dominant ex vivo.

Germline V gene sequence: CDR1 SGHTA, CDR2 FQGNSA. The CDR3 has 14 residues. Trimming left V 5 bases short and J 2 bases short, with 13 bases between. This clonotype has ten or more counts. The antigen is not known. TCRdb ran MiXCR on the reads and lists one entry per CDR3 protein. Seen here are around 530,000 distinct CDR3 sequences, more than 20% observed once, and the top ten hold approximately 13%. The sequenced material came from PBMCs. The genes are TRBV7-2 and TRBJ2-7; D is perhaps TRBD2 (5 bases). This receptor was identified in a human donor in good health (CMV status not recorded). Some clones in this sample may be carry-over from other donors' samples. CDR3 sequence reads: CASSRVLVAYEQYF. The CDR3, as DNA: TGTGCCAGCAGCCGTGTACTAGTCGCCTACGAGCAGTACTTC.